This TCR beta chain was retrieved from a study of vaccination and CD4 T cells after COVID-19. In the study overall: Ranging from 14 to 241, the interval between dose two and post-vaccine sampling had a median of approximately 67 days.

Stated treatment: roughly 11-day PBMC culture with coronavirus spike peptide pools or control peptides (ViraFEST assay). Fresh replacement IL-2 medium substituted for half the medium on days 3 and 7. By negative selection, CD4+ T cells were isolated once culture had run for around 10 days. The V gene's germline CDR1 is SGHRS and CDR2 YFSETQ. The junction had 5 bases not matched to a gene; V was cut back by 4 bases and J by 0 bases. This CDR3 has 16 residues. Sequence data for DNA of cultured CD4+ T cells were generated by the Oncomine TCR Beta short-read assay. In TCRdb, the PCR reads were re-called with MiXCR into one record per CDR3 protein. The top ten hold approximately 11% of the sample, which has under 25,000 distinct CDR3 sequences, approximately 26% seen once. In the case of this clonotype: The target antigen is unknown.

Material: cultured CD4+ T cells from blood. The rearrangement joins TRBV5-1 to TRBJ2-3, with 10 bases fitting TRBD2. This TCR was sampled from a human donor with COVID-19. CDR3 sequence reads: CASSLKRGGSTDTQYF. CDR3 nucleotide sequence: TGCGCCAGCAGCCTAAAGCGGGGGGGAAGCACAGATACGCAGTATTTT.